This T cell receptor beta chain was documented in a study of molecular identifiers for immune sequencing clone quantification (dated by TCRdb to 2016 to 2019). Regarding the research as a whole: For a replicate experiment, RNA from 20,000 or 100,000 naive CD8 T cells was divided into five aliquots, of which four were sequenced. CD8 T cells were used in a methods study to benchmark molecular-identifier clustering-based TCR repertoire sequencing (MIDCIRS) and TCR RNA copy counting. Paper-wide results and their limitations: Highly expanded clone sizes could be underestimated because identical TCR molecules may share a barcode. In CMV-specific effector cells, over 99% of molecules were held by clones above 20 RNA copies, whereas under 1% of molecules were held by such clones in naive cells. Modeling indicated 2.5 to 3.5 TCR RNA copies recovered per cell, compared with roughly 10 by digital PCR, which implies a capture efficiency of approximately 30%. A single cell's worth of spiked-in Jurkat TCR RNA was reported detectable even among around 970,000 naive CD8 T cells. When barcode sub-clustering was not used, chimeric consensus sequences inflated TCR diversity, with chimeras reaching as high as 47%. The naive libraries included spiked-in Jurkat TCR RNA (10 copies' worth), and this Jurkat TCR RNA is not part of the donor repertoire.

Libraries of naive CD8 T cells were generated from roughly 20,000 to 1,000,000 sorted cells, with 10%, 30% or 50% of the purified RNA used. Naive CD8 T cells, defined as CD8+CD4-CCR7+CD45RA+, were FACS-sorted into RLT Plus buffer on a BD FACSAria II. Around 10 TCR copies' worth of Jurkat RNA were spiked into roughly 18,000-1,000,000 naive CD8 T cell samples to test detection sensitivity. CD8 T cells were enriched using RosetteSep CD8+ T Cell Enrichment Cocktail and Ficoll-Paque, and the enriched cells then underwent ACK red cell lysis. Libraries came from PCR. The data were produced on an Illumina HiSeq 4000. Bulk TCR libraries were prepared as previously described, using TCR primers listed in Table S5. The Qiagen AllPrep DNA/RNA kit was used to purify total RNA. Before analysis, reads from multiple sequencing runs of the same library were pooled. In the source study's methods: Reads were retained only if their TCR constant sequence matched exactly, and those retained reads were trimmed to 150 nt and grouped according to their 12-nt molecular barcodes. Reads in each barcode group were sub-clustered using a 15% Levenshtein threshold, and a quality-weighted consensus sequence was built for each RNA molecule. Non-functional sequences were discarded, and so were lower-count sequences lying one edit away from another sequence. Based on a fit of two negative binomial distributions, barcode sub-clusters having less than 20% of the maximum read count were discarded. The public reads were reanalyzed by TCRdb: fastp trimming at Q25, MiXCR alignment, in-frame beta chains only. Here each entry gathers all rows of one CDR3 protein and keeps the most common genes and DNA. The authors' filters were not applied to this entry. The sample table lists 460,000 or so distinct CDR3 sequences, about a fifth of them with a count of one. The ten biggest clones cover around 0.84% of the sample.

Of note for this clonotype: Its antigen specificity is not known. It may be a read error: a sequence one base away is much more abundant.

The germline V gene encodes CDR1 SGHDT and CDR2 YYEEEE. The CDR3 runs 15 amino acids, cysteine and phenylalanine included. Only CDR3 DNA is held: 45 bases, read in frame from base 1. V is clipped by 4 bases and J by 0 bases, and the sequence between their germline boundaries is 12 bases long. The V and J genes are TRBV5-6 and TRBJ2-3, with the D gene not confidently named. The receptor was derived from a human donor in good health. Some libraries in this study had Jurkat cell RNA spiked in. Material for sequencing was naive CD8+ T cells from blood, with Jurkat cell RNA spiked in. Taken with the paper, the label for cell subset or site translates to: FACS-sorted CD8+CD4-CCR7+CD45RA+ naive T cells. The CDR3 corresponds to CASSTALLSTDTQYF. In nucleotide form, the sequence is TGTGCCAGCAGCACCGCACTCCTAAGCACAGATACGCAGTATTTT.